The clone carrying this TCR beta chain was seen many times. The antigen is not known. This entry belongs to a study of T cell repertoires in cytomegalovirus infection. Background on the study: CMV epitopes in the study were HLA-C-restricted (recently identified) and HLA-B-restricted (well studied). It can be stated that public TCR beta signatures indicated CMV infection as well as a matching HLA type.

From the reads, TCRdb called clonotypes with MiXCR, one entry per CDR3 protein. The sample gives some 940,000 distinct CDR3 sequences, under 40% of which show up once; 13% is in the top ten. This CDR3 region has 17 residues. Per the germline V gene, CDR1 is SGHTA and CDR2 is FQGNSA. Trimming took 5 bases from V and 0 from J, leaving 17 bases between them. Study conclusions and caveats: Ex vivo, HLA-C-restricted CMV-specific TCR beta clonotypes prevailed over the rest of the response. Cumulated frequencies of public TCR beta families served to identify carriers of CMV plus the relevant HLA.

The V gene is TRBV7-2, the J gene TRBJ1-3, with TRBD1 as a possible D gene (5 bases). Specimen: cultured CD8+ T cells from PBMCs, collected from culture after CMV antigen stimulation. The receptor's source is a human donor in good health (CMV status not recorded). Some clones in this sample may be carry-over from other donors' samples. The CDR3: CASSLGGPPLSGNTIYF. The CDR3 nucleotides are TGTGCCAGCAGCCTCGGGGGTCCACCGCTCTCTGGAAACACCATATATTTT.